This T cell receptor (beta chain) was profiled in a study of cytomegalovirus exposure and HLA in healthy donors. Whole-study results and caveats: By HLA locus, TCR association rates varied in a later analysis, with DRB1 showing the most and HLA-C the fewest. The study put 150 to 200 TCR beta chains on its list as cytomegalovirus-associated. As a later analysis revealed, most CMV-associated TCR beta chains appeared HLA-restricted.

The CDR3 covers 17 residues. Germline lookup yields CDR1 SGHNT and CDR2 YYREEE (reference sequence). Trimming took 3 bases from V and 0 from J, leaving 15 bases between them. In the PCR, 60 Vbeta and 13 Jbeta primers were used. The repertoire was sequenced with immunoSEQ multiplex PCR; TCRdb's copy has only in-frame clones and lacks some. The sample consists of roughly 100,000 clones, approximately 77% of them appearing once. With regard to this clone: Its antigen is unidentified.

Sample: PBMCs. The sequence was obtained from a male donor in good health and CMV-seropositive. This chain joins TRBV5-4 and TRBJ2-2; D may be TRBD2 (6 bases). The CDR3 region is CASSSWDLLANTGELFF. The CDR3, as DNA: TGTGCCAGCAGCTCCTGGGACTTGCTCGCGAACACCGGGGAGCTGTTTTTT.